This TCR beta chain was recovered during a study of shared clonotypes between healthy human individuals. At the level of the study: Two women and three men aged 18 to 49 made up the donors.

A note on this clone: Its antigen is as yet unknown.

The method was immunoSEQ multiplex PCR; TCRdb's version includes in-frame clones alone and lacks a portion of them. The sample includes more than 2,000,000 clones, more than 90% of them seen just once. Whole-study results and caveats: Sharing across a handful of donors was seen in 4% to 5% of naive CD4 clonotypes. Among the subsets, naive ones generally showed larger estimated richness than memory ones. Depth of sequencing was expected to influence donor clonotype sharing.

V was clipped by 2 bases and J by 7 bases; unmatched bases: 1. The length of the CDR3 is 13 residues. From germline, CDR1 is MNHEY and CDR2 SMNVEV (reference sequence). The clonotype was recovered from a man aged 18 to 30 in good health. Specimen: naive CD4+ T cells sorted from blood. Subset of the sample: CD45RA+ positively selected. This chain connects TRBV27 to TRBJ2-4, with TRBD1 identical over 8 bases. The CDR3 spells CASSLRQGNIQYF. CDR3 nucleotide sequence: TGTGCCAGCAGTTTACGACAGGGGAACATTCAGTACTTC.